The sequence of this TCR beta chain was determined in a study of cytomegalovirus exposure and HLA in healthy donors. Study at large: There were fewer than 130 million unique TCR beta sequences, drawn from about 179 million T cells, in an earlier analysis. Study-wide results and limits: Donors were assumed by presence/absence analyses to have roughly uniform sequencing depth. Researchers had no immune exposure information except CMV serostatus available.

This PCR relied on a set of 60 Vbeta primers and 13 Jbeta primers. Here immunoSEQ multiplex PCR was the method, and the copy in TCRdb shows in-frame clones only, minus some. This table holds 100,000 to 150,000 clones, around 82% found once. As for this clone: Its antigen is not known.

CDR1 is SGHTA, CDR2 FQGTGA, per germline. Trimming took off 5 bases at V and 7 bases at J, with 15 bases between the two ends. The CDR3 contains 13 residues. This receptor was obtained from a man aged 30 to 39 in good health and CMV-seropositive. The gene calls are TRBV7-3 and TRBJ2-7, with D maybe TRBD1 (5 bases). The sample was PBMCs. DNA for the CDR3: TGTGCCAGCAGCACAGGCGCCCTGGGGGAGCAGTACTTC. Translated: CASSTGALGEQYF.